This entry is about one T cell receptor (beta chain). Its antigen is not yet known. No base quality values were provided; no much bigger clone lies one nucleotide off. The receptor library was made with the immunoSEQ multiplex PCR assay. The study's processing was this. A statistical classification framework was developed to diagnose cytomegalovirus status using the catalog of TCR beta chain sequences. In its TCRdb copy, this immuneACCESS table keeps in-frame sequences only and misses some clones. Where compared with another copy, unresolved V genes explain less than half of these, and the others have no known cause. That table furnishes V, J and clone size, whereas the DNA furnished D and trimming. This sample gives about 76,000 clones in total; around 95% of them show up just once. The top ten hold roughly 0.6% of the sample. The donors belonged to the validation cohort of about 130 subjects, which was separate from the approximately 700-subject first cohort.

From a lookup of the germline V gene (reference sequence), CDR1 and CDR2 are LNHDA and SQIVND. From the cysteine through the phenylalanine, the CDR3 covers 20 amino acids. Just the 60-base CDR3 DNA is kept, in frame starting at base 1. The junction shows trimming of 7 bases on V and 4 bases on J, and the gene matches do not reach 18 bases of it. This sample stems from a study of cytomegalovirus exposure and HLA in healthy donors (TCRdb year 2017). A note on the overall study: A later analysis indicated that the roughly 130 validation repertoires were generated on the platform also employed for the roughly 720 repertoires of the first cohort. The aim of the study was to test whether cataloging public T cell receptors could identify signatures of past pathogen exposure. High-throughput TCR immunosequencing, statistical association of individual TCRs with disease status, and machine learning were combined to predict cytomegalovirus infection status. Along with the roughly 670-subject first cohort, a separate validation cohort of over a hundred different subjects was used. General conclusions and limits of the study: The classifier was reported to diagnose cytomegalovirus status with high specificity and sensitivity in both the original cohort and the validation cohort. It was suggested by the authors that the approach could potentially be generalized to other disease states and immunological phenotypes. In the study, approximately 160 TCR beta chains were listed as associated with cytomegalovirus. Of the cluster scores, around 95% were above 0 in a later analysis, which found that TCRs clustered in the first cohort also tended to co-occur in the roughly 130 validation repertoires. In vitro tests confirmed that a few of the cytomegalovirus-associated TCR beta chains recognize cytomegalovirus antigens. Most TCR sequences were seen in very few donors, while some public TCRs were found in many individuals. The validation cohort had no HLA typing available for a later analysis, so co-occurrence within that cohort was assessed over all 130 or so repertoires.

The receptor comes from a woman younger than 30 in good health and CMV-seronegative. Recombination linked TRBV19 to TRBJ2-1; TRBD2 agrees with 14 junctional bases. The sequencing input was PBMCs. CDR3 region: CASTPRRGLAGAELYNEQFF. In nucleotide form, the sequence is TGTGCCAGTACTCCCCGGCGGGGACTAGCGGGGGCGGAGTTGTACAATGAGCAGTTCTTC.